What follows are 15 T cell receptor beta chains derived from one specimen sequenced in a study of T cells in Graves' hyperthyroidism and ophthalmopathy. Amplified TCR beta CDR3 regions came from RNA transcripts. Carried out on the TCR CDR3, a first-round RT-PCR used the HTBI primer set. TCRdb passed the multiplex PCR reads through MiXCR, listing each CDR3 protein once. The sample records hundreds of thousands of distinct CDR3 sequences, about 17% being singletons. Material: blood. These receptors came from an older woman with Graves' ophthalmopathy.

The gene calls are TRBV7-6 and TRBJ1-6; the D is unclear. Germline V CDR1 and CDR2: SGHVS, FNYEAQ. Trimming left V 5 bases short and J 9 bases short, with 11 bases between. The CDR3 is made up of 13 amino acids. The CDR3 nucleotides read TGTGCCAGCAGCGCCCGGACGGGTTCACCCCTCCACTTT. Translated, it gives CASSARTGSPLHF.

The chain has TRBV4-3 and TRBJ1-2, with a tentative D call TRBD1 (5 bases). Germline V gene sequence: CDR1 LGHNA, CDR2 YSLEER. This CDR3 has 14 amino acids. V lost 4 bases to trimming and J lost 6 bases, with 15 bases between them. The CDR3: CASSRGQGRHGYTF. CDR3 bases: TGCGCCAGCAGCCGCGGCCAGGGAAGACATGGCTACACCTTC.

A few counts support this clonotype. The genes are TRBV14 and TRBJ2-2; D unclear. The V gene lost 1 base and the J gene lost 5 bases, with 5 bases spanning the gap. CDR1 is SGHDN and CDR2 is FVKESK in the germline V gene. The CDR3 totals 13 residues. CDR3 residues: CASSQVWTGELFF. CDR3 coding DNA: TGTGCCAGCAGCCAAGTATGGACCGGGGAGCTGTTTTTT.

This chain links TRBV7-2 with TRBJ1-6; no definite D call. CDR3 length equals 15 residues. Trimming took off 1 base at V and 3 bases at J, with 7 bases between the two ends. The V gene's germline CDR1 is SGHTA and CDR2 FQGNSA. The CDR3 protein is CASSLDPSYNSPLHF. In DNA, the CDR3 is TGTGCCAGCAGCTTAGACCCCAGCTATAATTCACCCCTCCACTTT.

This clonotype has at least ten counts. This chain uses TRBV20-1 with TRBJ2-3; 13 bases are a match to TRBD2. Germline V gives CDR1 DFQATT, CDR2 SNEGSKA (reference sequence). The V and J ends lost 3 bases and 11 bases, in that order; junction bases with no gene match: 11. The CDR3 loop spans 15 amino acids. The CDR3 loop is CSASLPGLAGSLQYF. Written as DNA, the CDR3 is TGCAGTGCTAGCCTCCCGGGACTAGCGGGATCGTTGCAGTATTTT.

This clonotype came up a few times. The gene calls are TRBV12-5 and TRBJ1-1; no clear D. Trimming removed 3 bases from V and 11 bases from J, with 10 bases in between. The CDR3 has 11 residues. Per germline, CDR1 LGHNT and CDR2 FRNRAP. The CDR3: CASGLGRIAFF. The CDR3, as DNA: TGTGCTAGTGGTTTAGGGAGGATTGCTTTCTTT.

There are many counts of this clonotype. The gene calls are TRBV2 and TRBJ2-7; perhaps D is TRBD1 or TRBD2 (5 bases each). V was clipped by 6 bases and J by 6 bases, with 21 bases between them. Germline CDR1 SNHLY, CDR2 FYNNEI. This CDR3 is 15 amino acids long. CDR3 DNA: TGTGCCAGCAGCGCTGAATCCGGGGCCAAGCCCGAGCAGTACTTC. This translates into CASSAESGAKPEQYF.

The chain combines TRBV4-2 with TRBJ2-5, with a weak D call TRBD2 (5 bases). The V gene lost 0 bases and the J gene lost 3 bases, with 14 bases spanning the gap. From germline, CDR1 is LGHNA and CDR2 YNFKEQ. This CDR3 comprises 16 residues. This CDR3 reads CASSQELSLAEETQYF. The CDR3 bases are TGTGCCAGCAGCCAAGAGTTGTCGCTAGCAGAAGAGACCCAGTACTTC.

V gene TRBV27 combines with J gene TRBJ2-2; a weak D match, TRBD1 (5 bases). The CDR3 contains 17 residues. Germline-derived CDR1 and CDR2 are MNHEY and SMNVEV (reference sequence). V lost 3 bases and J 0 bases, leaving 14 bases between the germline ends. This CDR3 is CASSFSAQAANTGELFF. CDR3 sequence (DNA): TGTGCCAGCAGTTTCTCCGCACAGGCCGCGAACACCGGGGAGCTGTTTTTT.

This clonotype has a handful of counts. This chain connects TRBV6-2 or TRBV6-3 to TRBJ1-5; no clear D gene. Per the germline V gene, CDR1 is MNHEY and CDR2 is SVGEGT. The CDR3 is 14 residues long. V lost 2 bases to trimming and J lost 6 bases, with 11 bases between them. The CDR3 loop reads CASSYARVPQPQHF. CDR3 DNA: TGTGCCAGCAGTTACGCTAGGGTCCCTCAGCCCCAGCATTTT.

This clonotype showed up many times. The gene calls are TRBV20-1 and TRBJ2-1; TRBD2 aligns across 7 bases. After removal of 3 bases from V and 7 bases from J, the junction contained 6 bases not matched to a gene. The CDR3 is 13 residues long. Germline V gene lookup returns CDR1 DFQATT and CDR2 SNEGSKA (reference sequence). Written as DNA, the CDR3 is TGCAGTGCTAGTTCTGGGACTAAGAATGAGCAGTTCTTC. Its translation is CSASSGTKNEQFF.

This clonotype occurred many times. This chain joins TRBV6-1 and TRBJ2-7; 8 nucleotides align to TRBD1. Unmatched junction bases numbered 4, after V lost 4 bases and J lost 2 bases. The germline gives CDR1 MNHNS, CDR2 SASEGT. The CDR3 length is 14 residues. The CDR3: CASSGGQGPYEQYF. In DNA form, the CDR3 reads TGTGCCAGCAGTGGAGGACAGGGTCCCTACGAGCAGTACTTC.

The chain couples TRBV11-2 to TRBJ1-3; 7 bases are a match to TRBD1. V lost 5 bases and J lost 0; bases outside the gene matches: 7. The CDR3 extends over 16 amino acids. Germline V CDR1 and CDR2: SGHAT, FQNNGV. CDR3 region: CASSPYRGSSGNTIYF. As DNA, the CDR3 is TGTGCCAGCAGCCCCTACAGGGGATCCTCTGGAAACACCATATATTTT.

The chain combines TRBV20-1 with TRBJ2-1; 7 bases are a match to TRBD2. Germline V gene sequence: CDR1 DFQATT, CDR2 SNEGSKA (reference sequence). With V trimmed by 8 bases and J by 3 bases, 4 bases remained unmatched. The length of the CDR3 is 12 residues. The CDR3 loop reads CSPWEGYNEQFF. CDR3 nucleotide sequence: TGCAGTCCTTGGGAGGGCTACAATGAGCAGTTCTTC.

This clonotype was detected ten times or more. The chain joins TRBV27 to TRBJ2-3; 9 nucleotides align to TRBD2. The germline CDR1 and CDR2 sequences are MNHEY and SMNVEV (reference sequence). This CDR3 spans 17 amino acids. V dropped 5 bases and J dropped 2; count of bases not matched to a gene: 11. The CDR3 region is CASSPRTSAATTDTQYF. The CDR3, as DNA: TGTGCCAGCAGTCCCCGGACTAGCGCTGCGACCACAGATACGCAGTATTTT.